This TCR beta chain was sequenced in a study of T cell responses to AZD1222 COVID-19 vaccine. Assay used: immunoSEQ multiplex PCR; TCRdb lists only in-frame clones, some missing. The sample holds around 100,000 clones, about 83% seen once. With 3 bases removed from V and 10 bases from J, the gap between germline ends came to 13 bases. The CDR3 loop spans 14 amino acids. From germline, CDR1 is SEHNR and CDR2 FQNEAQ (reference sequence). The receptor was derived from an adult in good health. The specimen comprised peripheral blood, sampled on day 0 of AZD1222 vaccination. V and J are TRBV7-9 and TRBJ1-6; a weak D match, TRBD1 (5 bases). The CDR3 DNA is TGTGCCAGCAGCTTCGCGGGGCTCGGGTCACCCCTCCACTTT. Translating gives CASSFAGLGSPLHF. The whole variable domain, remainder taken from reference TRBV7-9 and TRBJ1-6, is DTGVSQNPRHKITKRGQNVTFRCDPISEHNRLYWYRQTLGQGPEFLTYFQNEAQLEKSRLLSDRFSAERPKGSFSTLEIQRTEQGDSAMYLCASSFAGLGSPLHFGNGTRLTVT.